This passage covers 3 T cell receptor beta chains from one sample sequenced in a study of type 1 regulatory T cells. TCRdb called the reads again in MiXCR, with one record for every CDR3 protein. The table includes over 90,000 distinct CDR3 sequences, about a third detected once. Sequencing was done on a sample of CD4+ T cells, either the whole sample or a sorted fraction (not recorded which). These receptors were obtained from a human donor in good health.

The sample holds a few counts of this clonotype. The J gene is TRBJ2-7, the V gene TRBV20-1; TRBD1 matches at 7 bases. Unmatched junction bases numbered 11, after V lost 2 bases and J lost 4 bases. Germline CDR1 DFQATT, CDR2 SNEGSKA (reference sequence). There are 15 residues in the CDR3. The CDR3 DNA is TGCAGTGCTAGACCCCAGACAGGGAATATTTACGAGCAGTACTTC. Protein product: CSARPQTGNIYEQYF.

This chain connects TRBV3-1 to TRBJ2-3; D remains ambiguous. This CDR3 has 12 residues. Per the germline V gene, CDR1 is LGHDT and CDR2 is YNNKEL (reference sequence). The V gene lost 3 bases and the J gene lost 5 bases, with 6 bases spanning the gap. The CDR3 loop is CASSHLGDTQYF. CDR3 sequence (DNA): TGTGCCAGCAGCCATCTGGGAGATACGCAGTATTTT.

V gene TRBV10-3 combines with J gene TRBJ2-1, with 11 bases fitting TRBD2. The CDR3 length is 15 residues. The trim removed 0 bases at V and 6 bases at J, leaving 1 base unmatched. CDR1 is ENHRY and CDR2 is SYGVKD in the germline V gene. As DNA, the CDR3 is TGTGCCATCAGTGAGTCGCTAGCGGGAGGCAATGAGCAGTTCTTC. It codes for CAISESLAGGNEQFF.